The table lists the clone carrying this T cell receptor beta chain with many counts. This entry comes from a study of CD8 T cells in ankylosing spondylitis. TCRdb independently ran MiXCR on the 5' RACE reads; one entry per CDR3 protein. The sample contains 85,000 to 100,000 distinct CDR3 sequences, about 8.8% of which appear only once. The V end was cut by 6 bases, the J end by 3 bases, with 20 bases between. Germline assignment: CDR1 SEHNR and CDR2 FQNEAQ (reference sequence). This CDR3 has 16 residues. The chain employs TRBV7-9 and TRBJ1-2; tentatively, D is TRBD1 (6 bases). This receptor was taken from a male donor with ankylosing spondylitis or in good health (not recorded which). Sequenced sample: blood, either unsorted or a sorted T cell fraction (not recorded which). Here the CDR3 DNA reads TGTGCCAGCAGTTACGAAACCAGAGGGGGTCACTATGGCTACACCTTC. Protein product: CASSYETRGGHYGYTF.